Included here is one TCR beta chain sequence, with context. The template used for profiling TCR beta VDJ and CDR3 was genomic DNA. A single record per CDR3 protein comes from TCRdb applying MiXCR to the reads. This repertoire shows 150,000 to 180,000 distinct CDR3 sequences, just over 50% found once; its top ten account for roughly 12%. Germline V gene data show CDR1 as SGHTA and CDR2 as FQGNSA. The CDR3 extends over 12 amino acids. Patients included in sequencing had previously demonstrated CD8+CD57+ cell expansion by flow cytometry. The data belong to a study of CD8+CD57+ T cells in acquired aplastic anemia.

The sample was sorted CD4+, CD8+, or CD8+CD57+ T cells (not recorded which) from PBMCs. This TCR was sampled from a human donor with aplastic anemia. This chain links TRBV7-2 with TRBJ2-7; D is perhaps TRBD1 or TRBD2 (5 bases each). The DNA end favors TRBJ2-1, so the J call may be wrong. The CDR3 spells CASSGGIGEQFF. CDR3 nucleotides: TGTGCCAGCAGCGGGGGTATAGGTGAGCAGTTCTTC.